A single sample is the source of the 5 T cell receptor beta chains below, sequenced in a study of blood T cell repertoires in COVID-19. TCRdb's table, derived via immunoSEQ multiplex PCR, lists solely in-frame clones and lacks some. The table records some 190,000 clones, 85% to 90% of them present only once. Input material: peripheral blood. The receptors stem from a human donor in a cohort sampled during active COVID-19.

This chain joins TRBV4-3 and TRBJ1-4; 9 nucleotides align to TRBD1. This CDR3 spans 15 amino acids. Losses at the gene ends were 1 base for V and 5 bases for J; bases not matched to a gene: 2. Germline CDR1 reads LGHNA; CDR2 reads YSLEER. The CDR3 region is CASSQVGTGNEKLFF. CDR3 in DNA: TGCGCCAGCAGCCAAGTGGGGACAGGGAATGAAAAACTGTTTTTT.

The chain joins TRBV3-1 (or the pseudogene TRBV3-2) to TRBJ1-3; D is ambiguous. This CDR3 is 15 amino acids long. V gave up 1 base and J gave up 0 bases, with 7 bases separating them. CDR1 LGHDT and CDR2 YNNKEL come from the germline V gene (reference sequence). Here the CDR3 reads CASSQVFLSGNTIYF. The CDR3 nucleotides read TGTGCCAGCAGCCAAGTATTTCTCTCTGGAAACACCATATATTTT.

This chain joins TRBV10-2 and TRBJ2-2; 7 bases agree with TRBD1. The junction had 7 bases not matched to a gene; V was cut back by 5 bases and J by 7 bases. The V gene's germline CDR1 is WSHSY and CDR2 SAAADI. The length of the CDR3 is 14 residues. CDR3 sequence reads: CASSKDRAGGELFF. The CDR3 coding sequence is TGCGCCAGCAGTAAAGACAGGGCCGGCGGGGAGCTGTTTTTT.

The chain employs TRBV19 and TRBJ2-3; 8 positions agree with TRBD2. Losses at the gene ends were 3 bases for V and 4 bases for J; bases not matched to a gene: 9. The germline gives CDR1 LNHDA, CDR2 SQIVND (reference sequence). CDR3 length: 16 amino acids. For the CDR3, the DNA is TGTGCCAGTAGTATCCTGGGACTAGGGATGTCAGATACGCAGTATTTT. This gives the protein CASSILGLGMSDTQYF.

The V gene is TRBV4-3, the J gene TRBJ2-4, with TRBD2 as a possible D gene (5 bases). The CDR3 length is 16 residues. V was cut by 0 bases and J by 3 bases, with 12 bases left in between. CDR1 is LGHNA, CDR2 YSLEER, per germline. The CDR3 loop is CASSQDHGLSKNIQYF. As DNA, the CDR3 is TGCGCCAGCAGCCAAGATCATGGACTCAGCAAAAACATTCAGTACTTC.